This T cell receptor (beta chain) stems from a study of cytomegalovirus exposure and HLA in healthy donors. The table came from immunoSEQ multiplex PCR; TCRdb's copy has only in-frame clones and leaves some out. Of more than 95,000 clones listed, around 94% are singletons. This clone was seen only once. This CDR3 contains 14 residues. Germline V gives CDR1 SGDLS, CDR2 YYNGEE. Trimming shortened V by 0 bases and J by 2 bases, and 6 bases separated the two germline ends. Material for sequencing was PBMCs. The chain uses TRBV9 and TRBJ1-3, with D unclear. The sequence was obtained from a woman younger than 35 in good health and CMV-seronegative. The CDR3 DNA reads TGTGCCAGCAGCGTAGCTGGCACTGGAAACACCATATATTTT. Residues: CASSVAGTGNTIYF. The full variable domain, in which reference TRBV9 and TRBJ1-3 provide the parts outside the CDR3, is DSGVTQTPKHLITATGQRVTLRCSPRSGDLSVYWYQQSLDQGLQFLIQYYNGEERAKGNILERFSAQQFPDLHSELNLSSLELGDSALYFCASSVAGTGNTIYFGEGSWLTVV.